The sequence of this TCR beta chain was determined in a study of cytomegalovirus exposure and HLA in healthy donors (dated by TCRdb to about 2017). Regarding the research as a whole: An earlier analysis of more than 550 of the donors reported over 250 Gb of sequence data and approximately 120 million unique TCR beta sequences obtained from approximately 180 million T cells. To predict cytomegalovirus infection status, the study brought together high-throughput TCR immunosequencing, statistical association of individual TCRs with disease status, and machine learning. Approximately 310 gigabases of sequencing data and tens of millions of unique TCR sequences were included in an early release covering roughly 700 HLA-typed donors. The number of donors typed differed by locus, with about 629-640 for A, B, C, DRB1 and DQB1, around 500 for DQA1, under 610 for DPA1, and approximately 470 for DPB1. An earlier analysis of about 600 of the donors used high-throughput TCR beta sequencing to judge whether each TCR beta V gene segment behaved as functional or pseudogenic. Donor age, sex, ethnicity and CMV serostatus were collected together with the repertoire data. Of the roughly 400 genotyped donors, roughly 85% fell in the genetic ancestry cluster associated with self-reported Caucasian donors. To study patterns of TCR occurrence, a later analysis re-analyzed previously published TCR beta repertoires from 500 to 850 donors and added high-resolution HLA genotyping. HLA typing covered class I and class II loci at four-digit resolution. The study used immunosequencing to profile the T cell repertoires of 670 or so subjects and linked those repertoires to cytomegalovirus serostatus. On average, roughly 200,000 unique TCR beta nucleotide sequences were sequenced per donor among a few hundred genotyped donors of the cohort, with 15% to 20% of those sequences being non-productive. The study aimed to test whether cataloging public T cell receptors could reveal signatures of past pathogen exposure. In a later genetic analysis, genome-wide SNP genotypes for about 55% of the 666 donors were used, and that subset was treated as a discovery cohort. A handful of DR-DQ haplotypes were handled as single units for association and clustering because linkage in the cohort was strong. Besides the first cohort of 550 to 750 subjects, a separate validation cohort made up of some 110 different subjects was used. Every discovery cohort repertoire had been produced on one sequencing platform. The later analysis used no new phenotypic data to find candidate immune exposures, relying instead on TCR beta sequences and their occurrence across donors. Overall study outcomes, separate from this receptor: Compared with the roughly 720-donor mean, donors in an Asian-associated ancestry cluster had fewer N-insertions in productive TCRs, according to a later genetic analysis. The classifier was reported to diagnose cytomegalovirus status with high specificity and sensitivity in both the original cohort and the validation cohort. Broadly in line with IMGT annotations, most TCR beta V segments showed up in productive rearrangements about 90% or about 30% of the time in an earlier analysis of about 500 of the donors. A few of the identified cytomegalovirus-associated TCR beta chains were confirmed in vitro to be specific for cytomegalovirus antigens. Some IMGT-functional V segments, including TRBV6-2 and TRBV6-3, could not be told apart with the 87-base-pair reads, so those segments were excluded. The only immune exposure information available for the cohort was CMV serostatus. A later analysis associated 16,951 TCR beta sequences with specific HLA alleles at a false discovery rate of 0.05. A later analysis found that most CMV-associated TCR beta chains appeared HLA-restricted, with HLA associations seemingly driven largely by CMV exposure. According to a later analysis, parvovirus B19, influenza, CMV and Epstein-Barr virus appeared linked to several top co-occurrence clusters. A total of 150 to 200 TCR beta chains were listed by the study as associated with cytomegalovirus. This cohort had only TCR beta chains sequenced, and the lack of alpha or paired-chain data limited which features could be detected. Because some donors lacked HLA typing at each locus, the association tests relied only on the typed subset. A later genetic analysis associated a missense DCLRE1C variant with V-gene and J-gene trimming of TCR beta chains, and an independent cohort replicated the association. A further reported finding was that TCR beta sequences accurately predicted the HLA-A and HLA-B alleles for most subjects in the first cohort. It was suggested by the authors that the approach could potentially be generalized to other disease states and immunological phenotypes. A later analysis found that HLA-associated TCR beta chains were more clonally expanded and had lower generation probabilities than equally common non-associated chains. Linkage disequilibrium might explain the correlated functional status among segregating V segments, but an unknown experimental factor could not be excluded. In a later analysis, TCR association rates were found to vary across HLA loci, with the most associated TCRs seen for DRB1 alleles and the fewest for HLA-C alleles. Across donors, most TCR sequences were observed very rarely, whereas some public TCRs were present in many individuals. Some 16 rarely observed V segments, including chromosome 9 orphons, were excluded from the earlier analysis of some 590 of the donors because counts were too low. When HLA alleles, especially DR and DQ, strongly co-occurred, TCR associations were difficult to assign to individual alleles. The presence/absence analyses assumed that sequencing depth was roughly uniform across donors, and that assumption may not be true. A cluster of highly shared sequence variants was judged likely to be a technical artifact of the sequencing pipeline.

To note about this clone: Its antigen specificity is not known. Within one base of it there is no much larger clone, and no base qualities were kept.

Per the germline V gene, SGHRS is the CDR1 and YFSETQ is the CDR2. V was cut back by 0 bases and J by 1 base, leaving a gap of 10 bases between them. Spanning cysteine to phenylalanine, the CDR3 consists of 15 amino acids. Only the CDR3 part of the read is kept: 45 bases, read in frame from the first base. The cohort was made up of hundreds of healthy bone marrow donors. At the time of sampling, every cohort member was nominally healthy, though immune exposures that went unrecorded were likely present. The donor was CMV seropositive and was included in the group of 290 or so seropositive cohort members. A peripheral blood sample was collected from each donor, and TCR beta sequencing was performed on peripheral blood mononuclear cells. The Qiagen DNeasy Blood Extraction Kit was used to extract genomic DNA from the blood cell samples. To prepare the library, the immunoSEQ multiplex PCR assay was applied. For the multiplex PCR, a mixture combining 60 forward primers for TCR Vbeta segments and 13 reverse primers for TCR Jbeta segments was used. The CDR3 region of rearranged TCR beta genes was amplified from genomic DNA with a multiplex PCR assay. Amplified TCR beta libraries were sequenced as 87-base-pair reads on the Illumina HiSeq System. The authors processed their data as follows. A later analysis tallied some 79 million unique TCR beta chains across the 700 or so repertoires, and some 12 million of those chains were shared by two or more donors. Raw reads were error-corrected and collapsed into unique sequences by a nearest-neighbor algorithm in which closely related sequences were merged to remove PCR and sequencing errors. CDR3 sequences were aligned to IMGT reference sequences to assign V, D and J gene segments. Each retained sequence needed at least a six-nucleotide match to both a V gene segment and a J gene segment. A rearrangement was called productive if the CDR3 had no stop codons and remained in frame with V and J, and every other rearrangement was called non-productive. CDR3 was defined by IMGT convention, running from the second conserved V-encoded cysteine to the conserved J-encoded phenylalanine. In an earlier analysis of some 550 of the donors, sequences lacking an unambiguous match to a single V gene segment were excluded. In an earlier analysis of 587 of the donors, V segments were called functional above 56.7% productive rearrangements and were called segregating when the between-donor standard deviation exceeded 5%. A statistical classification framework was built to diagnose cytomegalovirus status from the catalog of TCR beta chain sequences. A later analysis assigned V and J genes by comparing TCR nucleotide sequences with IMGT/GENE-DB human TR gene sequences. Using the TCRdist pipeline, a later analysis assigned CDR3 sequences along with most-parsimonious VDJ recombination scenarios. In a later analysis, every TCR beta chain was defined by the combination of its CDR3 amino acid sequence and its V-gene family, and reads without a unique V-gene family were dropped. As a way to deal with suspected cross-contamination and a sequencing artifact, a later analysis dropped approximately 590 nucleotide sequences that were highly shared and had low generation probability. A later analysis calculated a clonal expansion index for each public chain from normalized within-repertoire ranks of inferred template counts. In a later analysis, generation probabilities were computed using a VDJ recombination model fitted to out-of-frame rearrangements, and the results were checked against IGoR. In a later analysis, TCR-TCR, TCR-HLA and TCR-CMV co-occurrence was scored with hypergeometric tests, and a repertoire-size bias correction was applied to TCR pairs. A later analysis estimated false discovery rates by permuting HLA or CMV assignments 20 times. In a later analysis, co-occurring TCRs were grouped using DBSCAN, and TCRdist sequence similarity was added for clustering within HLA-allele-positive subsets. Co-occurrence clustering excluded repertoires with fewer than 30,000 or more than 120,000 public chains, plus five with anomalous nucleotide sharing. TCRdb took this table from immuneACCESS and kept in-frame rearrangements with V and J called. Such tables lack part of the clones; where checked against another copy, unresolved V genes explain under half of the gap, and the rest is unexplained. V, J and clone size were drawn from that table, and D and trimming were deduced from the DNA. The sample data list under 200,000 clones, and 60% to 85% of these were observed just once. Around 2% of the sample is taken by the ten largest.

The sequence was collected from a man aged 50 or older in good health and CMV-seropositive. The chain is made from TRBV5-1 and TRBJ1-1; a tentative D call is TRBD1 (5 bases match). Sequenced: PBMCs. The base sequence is TGCGCCAGCAGCTTGGGCGGGGGAACGAACACTGAAGCTTTCTTT. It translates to CASSLGGGTNTEAFF.